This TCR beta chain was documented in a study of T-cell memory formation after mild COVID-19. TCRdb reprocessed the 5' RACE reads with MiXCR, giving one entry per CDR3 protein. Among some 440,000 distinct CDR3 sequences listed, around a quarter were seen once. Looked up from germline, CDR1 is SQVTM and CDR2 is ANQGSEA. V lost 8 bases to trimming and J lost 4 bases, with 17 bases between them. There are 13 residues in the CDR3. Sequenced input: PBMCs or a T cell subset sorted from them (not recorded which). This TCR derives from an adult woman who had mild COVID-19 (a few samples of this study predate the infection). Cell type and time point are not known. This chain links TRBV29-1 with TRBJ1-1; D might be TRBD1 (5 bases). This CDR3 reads CSTLGPGGTEAFF. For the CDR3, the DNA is TGCAGCACCCTGGGACCTGGGGGCACTGAAGCTTTCTTT.